Described below is a single T cell receptor beta chain sequence and its context. Among Cohort 3 donors, those recovered had two negative PCRs, clearance, or symptom resolution. The sample comes from a study of blood T cell repertoires in COVID-19. In the authors' workflow: Amplification of reference gene primers provided the estimated nucleated cell counts. Profiling relied on immunoSEQ multiplex PCR, and the TCRdb table lists in-frame clones only, not all of them. The V and J calls and clone size are taken from that table; D and trimming were inferred from the DNA. The table shows roughly 250,000 clones, with about 88% occurring only once. Germline CDR1 is SGHVS and CDR2 is FQNEAQ. The CDR3 runs 15 residues. V lost 5 bases and J 0 bases, leaving 13 bases between the germline ends.

Sequenced material: PBMCs or T cells enriched from blood (not recorded which). The chain recombines TRBV7-8 with TRBJ1-1, with D possibly matching TRBD1 (6 bases). The clonotype comes from a woman aged 45 to 65 who had recovered from COVID-19. The DNA of the CDR3 is TGTGCCAGCAGCCCAGCGACAGGACTGAACACTGAAGCTTTCTTT. It translates to CASSPATGLNTEAFF.